The entry below gives a single T cell receptor (beta chain) sequence along with its context. Germline V gene sequence: CDR1 ENHRY, CDR2 SYGVKD. Germline trimming cut 7 bases from V and 0 bases from J; bases unmatched to any gene: 6. The CDR3 length is 14 residues. Data came from immunoSEQ multiplex PCR; TCRdb stores just in-frame clones and leaves some out. This sample has 37,000 or so clones; about 88% occur once, and the top ten carry around 2.4%. The sample originates from a study of OX40 agonist ivuxolimab in advanced cancers. The sample here was CD4+ or CD8+ T cells sorted from blood, taken in a trial of the OX40 agonist ivuxolimab. The TCR sequence derives from an adult with an advanced solid tumor such as melanoma, head and neck, liver or kidney cancer. The genes are TRBV10-3 and TRBJ2-7; TRBD1 matches at 7 bases. CDR3 bases: TGTGCCATCAAAAGGGACAGAAGCTCCTACGAGCAGTACTTC. Translated, it gives CAIKRDRSSYEQYF.